The rows below give T cell receptor beta chains drawn from one sample of a study of T cell responses to AZD1222 COVID-19 vaccine. The assay was immunoSEQ multiplex PCR, and TCRdb's table has in-frame clones only and misses some. The sample shows about 160,000 clones, 90% of them seen only once. The sequences come from peripheral blood, collected 28 days after the second AZD1222 dose. Every receptor here comes from an adult who received the AZD1222 COVID-19 vaccine. The CDR3 runs from the conserved cysteine through the conserved F or W. The order of the fields is J gene, clone size, V gene, D gene, CDR3 DNA, CDR3 protein. A D gene is named only where the DNA matches it firmly. Size values are once, few and many counts, or a class for expanded clones, and some rows have none.

J gene: TRBJ2-7
clone size: .
V gene: TRBV25-1
D gene: TRBD1
CDR3 DNA: TGTGCCAGCATGAGGACAGGGTCCTACGAGCAGTACTTC
CDR3 protein: CASMRTGSYEQYF

J gene: TRBJ1-1
clone size: few
V gene: TRBV5-1
D gene: .
CDR3 DNA: TGCGCCAGCGCGGGAGCCGCCGATACTGAAGCTTTCTTT
CDR3 protein: CASAGAADTEAFF

J gene: TRBJ2-3
clone size: once
V gene: TRBV5-1
D gene: TRBD2
CDR3 DNA: TGCGCCAGCAGCTTGGCCGGAGGGGAGGGTTTAGATACGCAGTATTTT
CDR3 protein: CASSLAGGEGLDTQYF

J gene: TRBJ2-7
clone size: .
V gene: TRBV11-2
D gene: TRBD2
CDR3 DNA: TGTGCCAGCAGCCTAGCGGGGACCTACGAGCAGTACTTC
CDR3 protein: CASSLAGTYEQYF

J gene: TRBJ1-6
clone size: .
V gene: TRBV30
D gene: .
CDR3 DNA: TGTGCCTGGAGTGCCGGTGGAGGATATAATTCACCCCTCCACTTT
CDR3 protein: CAWSAGGGYNSPLHF

J gene: TRBJ2-1
clone size: .
V gene: TRBV5-1
D gene: .
CDR3 DNA: TGCGCCAGCAGGGGCGAGGCGTACAATGAGCAGTTCTTC
CDR3 protein: CASRGEAYNEQFF

J gene: TRBJ2-2
clone size: .
V gene: TRBV2
D gene: .
CDR3 DNA: TGTGCCAGCATGGGGGAGGACACCGGGGAGCTGTTTTTT
CDR3 protein: CASMGEDTGELFF

J gene: TRBJ2-2
clone size: .
V gene: TRBV12-5
D gene: TRBD2
CDR3 DNA: TGTGCTAGTAGAACCTCCGGGACTAGCGGGAGGGGATCCACCGGGGAGCTGTTTTTT
CDR3 protein: CASRTSGTSGRGSTGELFF

J gene: TRBJ2-5
clone size: .
V gene: TRBV14
D gene: TRBD2
CDR3 DNA: TGTGCCAGCACCCTAGCGGGAGTCTCTGAGACCCAGTACTTC
CDR3 protein: CASTLAGVSETQYF

J gene: TRBJ1-6
clone size: few
V gene: TRBV6-4
D gene: .
CDR3 DNA: TGTGCCAGCAGTTTACAGGTTGAGAATTCACCCCTCCACTTT
CDR3 protein: CASSLQVENSPLHF

J gene: TRBJ2-3
clone size: few
V gene: TRBV10-3
D gene: TRBD2
CDR3 DNA: TGTGCCATCAGTTCTTCTAGCGGGAGAACAGATACGCAGTATTTT
CDR3 protein: CAISSSSGRTDTQYF

J gene: TRBJ2-2
clone size: .
V gene: TRBV5-1
D gene: .
CDR3 DNA: TGCGCCAGCAGCTGGGCGGGGACTGGGGAGCTGTTTTTT
CDR3 protein: CASSWAGTGELFF

J gene: TRBJ2-7
clone size: .
V gene: TRBV19
D gene: .
CDR3 DNA: TGTGCCAGTAGCACCCGAGGGGGCGGAGGGCCCTACGAGCAGTACTTC
CDR3 protein: CASSTRGGGGPYEQYF

J gene: TRBJ2-7
clone size: .
V gene: TRBV6-1
D gene: TRBD1
CDR3 DNA: TGTGCCAGCAGTGACTGGACAGGGTCCCTCTCCTACGAGCAGTACTTC
CDR3 protein: CASSDWTGSLSYEQYF

J gene: TRBJ1-2
clone size: .
V gene: TRBV2
D gene: TRBD1
CDR3 DNA: TGTGCCAGCGGGACAGGGAGCCTCTATGGCTACACCTTC
CDR3 protein: CASGTGSLYGYTF

J gene: TRBJ1-2
clone size: .
V gene: TRBV3-1/TRBV3-2
D gene: .
CDR3 DNA: TGTGCCAGCAGCCAAGTTGAGGGGGTCTATGGCTACACCTTC
CDR3 protein: CASSQVEGVYGYTF

J gene: TRBJ1-2
clone size: .
V gene: TRBV12-3/TRBV12-4
D gene: .
CDR3 DNA: TGTGCCAGCAGTTTCCCAGGGAATGGCTACACCTTC
CDR3 protein: CASSFPGNGYTF

J gene: TRBJ2-1
clone size: .
V gene: TRBV5-1
D gene: TRBD2
CDR3 DNA: TGCGCCAGCAGCCTGGTGGCGGGAGCGGCTTACAATGAGCAGTTCTTC
CDR3 protein: CASSLVAGAAYNEQFF

J gene: TRBJ2-1
clone size: .
V gene: TRBV7-9
D gene: TRBD2
CDR3 DNA: TGTGCCAGCAGCCGCAGGACTAGCGTCGACAATGAGCAGTTCTTC
CDR3 protein: CASSRRTSVDNEQFF

J gene: TRBJ1-3
clone size: .
V gene: TRBV30
D gene: .
CDR3 DNA: TGTGCCTGGAGGCCGAATTTGAGAGGAAACACCATATATTTT
CDR3 protein: CAWRPNLRGNTIYF

J gene: TRBJ2-3
clone size: .
V gene: TRBV11-2
D gene: .
CDR3 DNA: TGTGCCAGCAGCCACAGGGACCACACAGATACGCAGTATTTT
CDR3 protein: CASSHRDHTDTQYF

J gene: TRBJ2-3
clone size: .
V gene: TRBV19
D gene: TRBD1
CDR3 DNA: TGTGCCAGTAGTTACAGGGGGCAAGATACGCAGTATTTT
CDR3 protein: CASSYRGQDTQYF

J gene: TRBJ1-4
clone size: .
V gene: TRBV19
D gene: .
CDR3 DNA: TGTGCCAGTAGTAAAGGACGCTTCGATGAAAAACTGTTTTTT
CDR3 protein: CASSKGRFDEKLFF

J gene: TRBJ2-5
clone size: .
V gene: TRBV5-5
D gene: .
CDR3 DNA: TGTGCCAGCAGCTCATCCGGGACAACTCGACCGCAAGAGACCCAGTACTTC
CDR3 protein: CASSSSGTTRPQETQYF

J gene: TRBJ2-3
clone size: .
V gene: TRBV7-8
D gene: TRBD1
CDR3 DNA: TGTGCCAGCAGCTACGACAGGGGTAGCACAGATACGCAGTATTTT
CDR3 protein: CASSYDRGSTDTQYF

J gene: TRBJ2-1
clone size: .
V gene: TRBV5-1
D gene: .
CDR3 DNA: TGCGCCAGCAGCTCGTCCGGGGACGGGAGTTATGAGCAGTTCTTC
CDR3 protein: CASSSSGDGSYEQFF

J gene: TRBJ2-3
clone size: medium-sized
V gene: TRBV6-2/TRBV6-3
D gene: .
CDR3 DNA: TGTGCCAGCAGTCGGACGGAGACTAGCACAGATACGCAGTATTTT
CDR3 protein: CASSRTETSTDTQYF

J gene: TRBJ1-5
clone size: few
V gene: TRBV6-5
D gene: .
CDR3 DNA: TGTGCCAGCAGTTACTTGACAGAAATTAGCAATCAGCCCCAGCATTTT
CDR3 protein: CASSYLTEISNQPQHF

J gene: TRBJ2-7
clone size: .
V gene: TRBV6-5
D gene: TRBD2
CDR3 DNA: TGTGCCAGCAGTTTTGGACTAGCGGGAACCTACGAGCAGTACTTC
CDR3 protein: CASSFGLAGTYEQYF